The rows below give T cell receptor beta chains drawn from one sample of a study of cytomegalovirus exposure and HLA in healthy donors. Clones were read by immunoSEQ multiplex PCR, and TCRdb kept only the in-frame ones, dropping some. This table holds 100,000 to 150,000 clones, about 68% found once. The sequencing sample was made of PBMCs. The receptors originated from a man aged 35 to 55 in good health and CMV-seropositive. Each CDR3 is given with its conserved first and last residue. The order of the fields is clone size, D gene, CDR3 length, V gene, J gene, CDR3 DNA, CDR3 protein. D genes are given only for firm matches. Size is stated for part of the rows, as once, few or many counts, or as a class when the clone is expanded.

-	TRBD2	17	TRBV7-9	TRBJ2-3	TGTGCCAGCAGCTTGGGCGGGGGGGCCTTCAGGGCAGATACGCAGTATTTT	CASSLGGGAFRADTQYF
-	-	16	TRBV7-9	TRBJ1-5	TGTGCCAGCAGCCCCGGGACACCGAATAGCAATCAGCCCCAGCATTTT	CASSPGTPNSNQPQHF
few	TRBD1	15	TRBV29-1	TRBJ1-2	TGCAGCGTTGATGGGTTTCGGGACAGGGTTTATGGCTACACCTTC	CSVDGFRDRVYGYTF
few	-	14	TRBV25-1	TRBJ1-1	TGTGCCAGCAGTGCGTACGGGGGGAACACTGAAGCTTTCTTT	CASSAYGGNTEAFF
-	-	16	TRBV6-6	TRBJ1-4	TGTGCCAGCAGCTCTGGACAGACCTCAACTAATGAAAAACTGTTTTTT	CASSSGQTSTNEKLFF
-	-	13	TRBV30	TRBJ1-2	TGTGCCTGGAGTAGCAGGGATAACTATGGCTACACCTTC	CAWSSRDNYGYTF
once	TRBD1	13	TRBV30	TRBJ1-2	TGTGCCTGGAGTCCGGACAGGGAGTATGGCTACACCTTC	CAWSPDREYGYTF
-	TRBD2	17	TRBV11-3	TRBJ2-5	TGTGCCAGCAGCACCAGGACTAGCGGGGGCCAACAAGAGACCCAGTACTTC	CASSTRTSGGQQETQYF
-	TRBD2	15	TRBV7-8	TRBJ2-7	TGTGCCAGCAGCTTATCCACTAGCGGGAGCTACGAGCAGTACTTC	CASSLSTSGSYEQYF
once	TRBD2	14	TRBV5-4	TRBJ2-1	TGTGCCAGCAGCCCCCGGGCTAGCGGGAGTGAGCAGTTCTTC	CASSPRASGSEQFF
-	-	12	TRBV14	TRBJ2-7	TGTGCCAGCAGCGTTACACACGCCGAGCAGTACTTC	CASSVTHAEQYF
-	-	16	TRBV5-1	TRBJ2-3	TGCGCCAGCAGCGGAGCTAGCGCCCCTAGCACAGATACGCAGTATTTT	CASSGASAPSTDTQYF
-	TRBD2	12	TRBV29-1	TRBJ2-5	TGCAGCGTTGAGGGGACTAGCGGGGCCCAGTACTTC	CSVEGTSGAQYF
-	-	15	TRBV11-2	TRBJ2-7	TGTGCCAGCAGCCGACCGGGACTCGGCAATGAAGAGCAGTACTTC	CASSRPGLGNEEQYF
-	-	14	TRBV10-3	TRBJ1-5	TGTGCCATCAGTGAGACAGGGCCCCGGATGCCCCAGCATTTT	CAISETGPRMPQHF
-	-	16	TRBV7-2	TRBJ1-1	TGTGCCAGCAGCTTAGGTCAGGGCCGGATGAACACTGAAGCTTTCTTT	CASSLGQGRMNTEAFF
-	-	14	TRBV27	TRBJ1-2	TGTGCCAGCAGTTCCCCACAGGGAACCTATGGCTACACCTTC	CASSSPQGTYGYTF
-	-	14	TRBV5-4	TRBJ1-1	TGTGCCAGCGTGCCGCAGGGGCGGGCCACTGAAGCTTTCTTT	CASVPQGRATEAFF
-	TRBD2	17	TRBV9	TRBJ2-5	TGTGCCAGCAGCGACGGGCTAGCGGGAGAAGTGTGGGAGACCCAGTACTTC	CASSDGLAGEVWETQYF
-	TRBD1	16	TRBV5-1	TRBJ1-2	TGCGCCAGCAGCTTGGAGGGACAGGCAACTAACTATGGCTACACCTTC	CASSLEGQATNYGYTF
few	-	18	TRBV5-1	TRBJ1-1	TGCGCCAGCAGCTCCTGGGCCTTAGACATGGGTTGGAACACTGAAGCTTTCTTT	CASSSWALDMGWNTEAFF
-	-	12	TRBV5-4	TRBJ2-3	TGTGCCAGCAGTCCTGCGGGAGATACGCAGTATTTT	CASSPAGDTQYF
-	-	15	TRBV6-4	TRBJ1-5	TGTGCCAGCAGAGAACAGGGTGCGGGCAATCAGCCCCAGCATTTT	CASREQGAGNQPQHF
-	-	16	TRBV19	TRBJ1-2	TGTGCCAGTAGTATGGTCCACAGGGAACCTAACTATGGCTACACCTTC	CASSMVHREPNYGYTF
-	TRBD1	14	TRBV6-5	TRBJ2-1	TGTGCCAGCAGTTCGCCGACAGGGTTTGCTGAGCAGTTCTTC	CASSSPTGFAEQFF
-	-	16	TRBV7-2	TRBJ2-1	TGTGCCAGCAGCCCCCGAGGACAGCCGGGGCAATGGGAGCAGTTCTTC	CASSPRGQPGQWEQFF
-	-	15	TRBV19	TRBJ1-2	TGTGCCAGTAGTATAGGAGGCAGGGGTTTTTATGGCTACACCTTC	CASSIGGRGFYGYTF
few	TRBD1	14	TRBV7-7	TRBJ2-7	TGTGCCAGCAGCTTAGCGGGACAGCCCTACGAGCAGTACTTC	CASSLAGQPYEQYF